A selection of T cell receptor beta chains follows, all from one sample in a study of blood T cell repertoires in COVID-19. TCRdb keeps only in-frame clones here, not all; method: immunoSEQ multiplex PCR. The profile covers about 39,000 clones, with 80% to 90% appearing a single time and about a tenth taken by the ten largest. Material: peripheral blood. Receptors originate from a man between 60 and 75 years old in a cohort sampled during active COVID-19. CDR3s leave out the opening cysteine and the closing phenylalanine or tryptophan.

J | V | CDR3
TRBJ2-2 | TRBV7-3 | ASSLQAGHTGELF
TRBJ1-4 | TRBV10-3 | AISESKYSATNEKLF
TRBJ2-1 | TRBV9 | ASSVGPSNEQF
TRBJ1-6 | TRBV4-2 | ASSQVGADAESPLH
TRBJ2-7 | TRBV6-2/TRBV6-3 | ASSRQGNYEQY
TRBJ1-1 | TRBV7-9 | ASSLAGRATEAF
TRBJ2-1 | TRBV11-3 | ASSLVRGTGEQF
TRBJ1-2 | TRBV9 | ASSAPGQGSLGGYT
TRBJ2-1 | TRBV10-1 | ASSEVRGNEQF
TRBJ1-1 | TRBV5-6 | ASSLAGVGNTEAF
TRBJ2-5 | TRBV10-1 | ASSQGGETQY
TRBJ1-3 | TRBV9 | ASSVAGSGNTIY
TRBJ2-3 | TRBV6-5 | ASSYSREGLSTQY
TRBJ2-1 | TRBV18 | ASSPNRGEGNEQF
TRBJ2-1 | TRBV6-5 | ASSYGRGHNEQF
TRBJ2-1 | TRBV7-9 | ASSLVGRAPYNEQF
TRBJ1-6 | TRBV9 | ASSVEPGLHSPLH
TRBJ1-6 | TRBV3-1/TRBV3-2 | ASSQARTGNSPLH
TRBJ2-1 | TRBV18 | ASSPRHSGGNEQF
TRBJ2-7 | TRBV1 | TSSPTDLARYEQY
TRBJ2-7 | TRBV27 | ASRSSGRGEQY
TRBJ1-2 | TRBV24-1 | ATSDAGVLRGYT
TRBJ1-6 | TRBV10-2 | ASSEIRGSSGSPLH
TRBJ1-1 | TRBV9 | ASSAVPTVNTEAF
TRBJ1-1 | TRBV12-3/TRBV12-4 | ASTVIGSTEAF
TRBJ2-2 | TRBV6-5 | ASRSHGNGELF
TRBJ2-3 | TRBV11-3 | ASSFPGLSTDTQY
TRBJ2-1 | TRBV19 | ASSMFVAGGNNEQF